The entry below describes one T cell receptor (beta chain). What antigen it recognizes has not been identified. Base-call qualities are not available, and no considerably larger clone is one nucleotide away. The sample originates from a study of blood T cell repertoires in COVID-19 (dated by TCRdb to 2018 to 2020). Regarding the complete study: Samples from collaborators originated in the United States, Italy and Spain and spanned both the acute and convalescent phases of COVID-19. Subjects who had been exposed to COVID-19, were actively infected with it, or had recovered from it provided the deeply sampled blood TCRbeta repertoires that made up the dataset. Where HLA class I and class II types were available, the types were taken from metadata supplied by the sample provider, not from assay-based typing. The repertoires were released in a freely available public database intended as a resource for research on the immune response to SARS-CoV-2. The samples were drawn from two sources: the first 160 participants of the ongoing ImmuneRACE study, and approximately 1,300 subjects contributed by 6 global collaborators. Nearly every sample came with metadata listing a de-identified subject ID, COVID-19 status, age in years and sex. The material from the prospective study consisted of cDNA or gDNA derived from T cells, B-cell-depleted T cells, or PBMCs. The study at large found these results: The amount of clinical and demographic metadata varied by source and participant and was provided uncurated.

The collaborating institutions used their own protocols to collect whole blood in K2EDTA tubes. For TCRbeta analysis, collaborator samples were shipped as frozen whole blood, as isolated PBMCs, or as DNA extracted from either sample type. Reading from cysteine to phenylalanine, the CDR3 counts 14 amino acids. The retained sequence is limited to the CDR3, 42 bases, with the frame set at the first base. For CDR1 and CDR2, the germline V gene (reference sequence) lists SGHKS and YYEKEE. V lost 0 bases and J lost 2 bases; the stretch between them is 8 bases long. The immunoSEQ Assay, a bias-controlled multiplex PCR, was used to amplify TCRbeta CDR3 regions from genomic DNA. As for the authors' bioinformatics: Within the assay, amplification of reference gene primers was used to estimate how many nucleated cells each sample contained. To quantify the absolute abundance of each unique TCRbeta CDR3 rearrangement, sequence reads were collapsed and filtered. For each sample, productive Simpson clonality was calculated as the square root of Simpson's diversity index over productive rearrangements. What TCRdb holds here is the immuneACCESS table cut down to in-frame rearrangements. Part of the clones is not present; checked against another copy, under half of the missing clones reflect an unresolved V gene, and the others are unexplained. The D gene and trimming were derived from the DNA, and the V and J assignments and clone size from that table. Here the sample has about 83,000 clones; approximately 81% occur a single time. The ten largest account for roughly a sixth of the sample.

The sample consisted of peripheral blood. The sequence was collected from a woman aged 80 or over with acute or convalescent COVID-19. The rearrangement combines TRBV5-5 with TRBJ1-1, with no confident D gene call. The DNA reads TGTGCCAGCAGCTTGGTTCTGAGAAACACTGAAGCTTTCTTT. Its protein reads: CASSLVLRNTEAFF.